The clone carrying this T cell receptor (beta chain) was recorded a few times. Its antigen remains unknown. The sample is drawn from a study of shared clonotypes between healthy human individuals. Findings of the study overall: It was the non-shared clonotypes that had lower generation probabilities than clonotypes shared by all four donors. Generally, estimated richness proved larger in naive subsets than it did in memory subsets.

Deep level was the assay's run setting. Sequencing used immunoSEQ multiplex PCR; TCRdb keeps in-frame clones, though not all of them. Of about 1 million clones detected, more than 75% appear once; the ten largest clones hold approximately 0.52%. Germline values: CDR1 SGHRS, CDR2 YFSETQ. V lost 4 bases to trimming and J lost 5 bases, with 8 bases between them. CDR3 length equals 12 residues. The TCR sequence derives from a man between 18 and 35 years old in good health. Some clones in this sample may be carry-over from other donors' samples. This chain connects TRBV5-1 to TRBJ2-3; D remains ambiguous. The sample taken for sequencing was memory CD4+ T cells from PBMCs. As for subset: CD45RA-negative fraction. The CDR3 DNA sequence: TGCGCCAGCAGCAACCCCGGAGATACGCAGTATTTT. Translating gives CASSNPGDTQYF.